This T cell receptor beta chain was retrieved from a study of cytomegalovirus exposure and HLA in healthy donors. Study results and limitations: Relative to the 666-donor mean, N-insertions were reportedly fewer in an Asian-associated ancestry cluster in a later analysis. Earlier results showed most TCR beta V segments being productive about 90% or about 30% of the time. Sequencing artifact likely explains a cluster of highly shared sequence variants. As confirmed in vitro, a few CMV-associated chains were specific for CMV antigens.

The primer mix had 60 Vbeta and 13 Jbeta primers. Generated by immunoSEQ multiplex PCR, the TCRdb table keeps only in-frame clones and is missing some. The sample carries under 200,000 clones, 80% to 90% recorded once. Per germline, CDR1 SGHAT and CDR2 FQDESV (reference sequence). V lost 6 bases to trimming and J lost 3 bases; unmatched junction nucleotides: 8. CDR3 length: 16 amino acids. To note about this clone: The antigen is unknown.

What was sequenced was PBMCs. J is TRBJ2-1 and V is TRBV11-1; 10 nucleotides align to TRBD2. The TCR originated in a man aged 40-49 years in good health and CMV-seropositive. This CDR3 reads CASRTSTSGNYNEQFF. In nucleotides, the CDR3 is TGTGCCAGCAGGACCAGTACTAGCGGGAACTACAATGAGCAGTTCTTC.